This T cell receptor beta chain stems from a study of blood T cell repertoires in COVID-19. Measured with immunoSEQ multiplex PCR; TCRdb has only the in-frame clones, and not every one. The table records a few hundred thousand clones, around nine tenths of them present only once. In assigning cohorts, the study relied on participant-reported clinical history. The germline V gene encodes CDR1 SGHTA and CDR2 FQGNSA. V dropped 6 bases and J dropped 3 bases, with 17 bases sitting between them. The CDR3 runs 15 residues. The sequenced material came from PBMCs or T cells enriched from blood (not recorded which). This chain links TRBV7-2 with TRBJ1-2; D is undetermined. The sequence came from a woman aged 35 to 49 who had recovered from COVID-19. Here the CDR3 DNA reads TGTGCCAGCAGTCCAACCGGGATTACCGACTATGGCTACACCTTC. This sequence encodes CASSPTGITDYGYTF.